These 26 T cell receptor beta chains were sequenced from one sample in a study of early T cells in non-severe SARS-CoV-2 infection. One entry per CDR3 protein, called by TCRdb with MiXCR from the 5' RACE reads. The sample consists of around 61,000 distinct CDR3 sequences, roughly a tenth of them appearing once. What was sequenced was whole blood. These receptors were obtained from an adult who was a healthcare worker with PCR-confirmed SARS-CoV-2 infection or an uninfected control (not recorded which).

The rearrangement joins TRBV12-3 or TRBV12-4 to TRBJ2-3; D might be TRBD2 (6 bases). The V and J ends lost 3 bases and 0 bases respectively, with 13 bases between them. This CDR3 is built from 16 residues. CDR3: CASSFGGTPSTDTQYF. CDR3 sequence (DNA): TGTGCCAGCAGTTTCGGAGGGACCCCAAGCACAGATACGCAGTATTTT.

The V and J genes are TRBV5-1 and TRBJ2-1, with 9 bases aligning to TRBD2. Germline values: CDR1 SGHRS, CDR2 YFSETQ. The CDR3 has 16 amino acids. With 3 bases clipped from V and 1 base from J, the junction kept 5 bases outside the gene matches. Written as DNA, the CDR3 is TGCGCCAGCAGCTCAGTGGCGGGGGGGTCCTACAATGAGCAGTTCTTC. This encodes CASSSVAGGSYNEQFF.

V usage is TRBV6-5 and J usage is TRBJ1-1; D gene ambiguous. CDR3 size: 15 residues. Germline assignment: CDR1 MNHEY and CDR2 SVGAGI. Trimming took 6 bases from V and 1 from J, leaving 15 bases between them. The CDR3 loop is CASRPLSMGNTEAFF. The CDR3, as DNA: TGTGCCAGCAGACCCCTGAGTATGGGGAACACTGAAGCTTTCTTT.

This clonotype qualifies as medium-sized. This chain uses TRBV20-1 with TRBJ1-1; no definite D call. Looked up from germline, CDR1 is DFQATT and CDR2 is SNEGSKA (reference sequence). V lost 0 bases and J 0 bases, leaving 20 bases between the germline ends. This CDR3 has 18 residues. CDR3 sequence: CSARDLGVHRLMNTEAFF. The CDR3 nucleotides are TGCAGTGCTAGAGATCTCGGCGTACACCGACTCATGAACACTGAAGCTTTCTTT.

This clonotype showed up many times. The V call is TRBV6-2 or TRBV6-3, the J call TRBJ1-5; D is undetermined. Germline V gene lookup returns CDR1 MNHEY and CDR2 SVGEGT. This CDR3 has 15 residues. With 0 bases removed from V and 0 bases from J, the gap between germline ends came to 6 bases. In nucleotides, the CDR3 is TGTGCCAGCAGTTACTCATTCGCTAGCAATCAGCCCCAGCATTTT. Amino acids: CASSYSFASNQPQHF.

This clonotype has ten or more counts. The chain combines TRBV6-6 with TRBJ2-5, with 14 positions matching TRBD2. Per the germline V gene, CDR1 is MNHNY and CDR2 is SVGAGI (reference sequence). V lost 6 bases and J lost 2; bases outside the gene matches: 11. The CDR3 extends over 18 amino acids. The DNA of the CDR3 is TGTGCCAGCAGGATGCCGGGACTAGCGGGGGAGGGGCAAGAGACCCAGTACTTC. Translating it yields CASRMPGLAGEGQETQYF.

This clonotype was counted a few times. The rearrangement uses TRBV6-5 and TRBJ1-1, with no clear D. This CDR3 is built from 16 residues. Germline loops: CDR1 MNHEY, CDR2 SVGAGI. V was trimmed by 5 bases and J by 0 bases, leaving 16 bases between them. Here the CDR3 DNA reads TGTGCCAGCAGTCCTCCCTCGGCCAGGTTGAACACTGAAGCTTTCTTT. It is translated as CASSPPSARLNTEAFF.

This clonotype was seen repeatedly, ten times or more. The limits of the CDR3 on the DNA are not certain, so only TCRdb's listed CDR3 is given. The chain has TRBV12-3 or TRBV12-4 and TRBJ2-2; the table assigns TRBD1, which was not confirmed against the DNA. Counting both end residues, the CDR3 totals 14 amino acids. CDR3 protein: CASSLGREPGSCFF.

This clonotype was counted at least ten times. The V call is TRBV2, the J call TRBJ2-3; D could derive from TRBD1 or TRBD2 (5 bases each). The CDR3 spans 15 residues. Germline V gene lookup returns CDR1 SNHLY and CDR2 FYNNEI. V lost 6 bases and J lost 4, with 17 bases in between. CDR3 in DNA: TGTGCCAGCAGGGGCAGGGCCTTGGGGGCAGATACGCAGTATTTT. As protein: CASRGRALGADTQYF.

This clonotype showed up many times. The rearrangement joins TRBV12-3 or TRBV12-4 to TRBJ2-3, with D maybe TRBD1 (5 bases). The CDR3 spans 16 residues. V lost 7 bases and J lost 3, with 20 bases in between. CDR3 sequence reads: CASIPGRSLGTDTQYF. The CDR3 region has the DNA TGTGCCAGCATTCCAGGGCGGAGCTTGGGAACAGATACGCAGTATTTT.

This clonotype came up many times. The CDR3 protein is CASSLAVGLAGGRNTGELFF. The DNA of the CDR3 is TGTGCCAGCAGCTTAGCGGTGGGATTAGCGGGGGGCCGAAACACCGGGGAGCTGTTTTTT. The gene calls are TRBV7-2 and TRBJ2-2, with 10 bases aligning to TRBD2. The CDR3 loop spans 20 amino acids. Germline V gives CDR1 SGHTA, CDR2 FQGNSA. The V gene end was trimmed by 0 bases and the J gene end by 2 bases; junction bases not matched to a gene: 12. Variable domain in full (rest from reference TRBV7-2 and TRBJ2-2): GAGVSQSPSNKVTEKGKDVELRCDPISGHTALYWYRQSLGQGLEFLIYFQGNSAPDKSGLPSDRFSAERTGGSVSTLTIQRTQQEDSAVYLCASSLAVGLAGGRNTGELFFGEGSRLTVL.

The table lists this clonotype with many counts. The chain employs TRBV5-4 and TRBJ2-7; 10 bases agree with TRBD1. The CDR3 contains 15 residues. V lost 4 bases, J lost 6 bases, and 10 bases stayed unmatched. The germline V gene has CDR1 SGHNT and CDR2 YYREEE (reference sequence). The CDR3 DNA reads TGTGCCAGCAGCCCCACCGGGACAGGGGAGTCCGAGCAGTACTTC. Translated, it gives CASSPTGTGESEQYF.

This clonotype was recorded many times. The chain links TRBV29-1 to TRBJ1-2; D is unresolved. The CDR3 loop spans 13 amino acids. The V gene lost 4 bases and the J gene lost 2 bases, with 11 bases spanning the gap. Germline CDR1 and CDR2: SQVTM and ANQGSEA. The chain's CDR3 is CSVGSLANYGYTF. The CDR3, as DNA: TGCAGCGTTGGGAGTCTGGCGAACTATGGCTACACCTTC.

CDR3 loop: CASSQELTGGTDTQYF. CDR3 nucleotides: TGTGCCAGCAGCCAAGAGTTGACAGGTGGCACAGATACGCAGTATTTT. This chain links TRBV3-1 with TRBJ2-3; perhaps TRBD1 as D (6 bases). The germline V and J ends were trimmed by 0 bases and 1 base, with 11 bases remaining between them. Germline loops: CDR1 LGHDT, CDR2 YNNKEL (reference sequence). The CDR3 extends over 16 amino acids.

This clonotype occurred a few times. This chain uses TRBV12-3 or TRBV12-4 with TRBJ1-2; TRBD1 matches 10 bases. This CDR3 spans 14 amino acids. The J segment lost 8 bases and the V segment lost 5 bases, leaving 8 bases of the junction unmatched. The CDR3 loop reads CASSGGQGTVGYTF. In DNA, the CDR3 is TGTGCCAGCAGTGGGGGACAGGGGACAGTAGGCTACACCTTC.

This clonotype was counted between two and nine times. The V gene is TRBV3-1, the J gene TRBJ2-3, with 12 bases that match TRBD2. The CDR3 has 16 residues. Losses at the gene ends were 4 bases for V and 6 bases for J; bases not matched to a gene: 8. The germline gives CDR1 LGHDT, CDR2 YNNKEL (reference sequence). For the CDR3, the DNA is TGTGCCAGCAGCCGATATTCTAGCGGGGGGGCTGATACGCAGTATTTT. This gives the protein CASSRYSSGGADTQYF.

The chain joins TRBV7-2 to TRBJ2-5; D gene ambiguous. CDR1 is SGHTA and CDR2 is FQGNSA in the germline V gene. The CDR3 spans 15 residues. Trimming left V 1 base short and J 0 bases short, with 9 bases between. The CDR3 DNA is TGTGCCAGCAGCTTAGATTCAGGCTACCAAGAGACCCAGTACTTC. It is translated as CASSLDSGYQETQYF.

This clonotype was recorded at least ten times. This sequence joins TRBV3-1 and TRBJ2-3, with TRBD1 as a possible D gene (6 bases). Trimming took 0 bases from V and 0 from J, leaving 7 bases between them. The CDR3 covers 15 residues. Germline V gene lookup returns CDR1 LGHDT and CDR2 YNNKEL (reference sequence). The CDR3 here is CASSQEGTSTDTQYF. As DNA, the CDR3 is TGTGCCAGCAGCCAAGAGGGGACAAGCACAGATACGCAGTATTTT.

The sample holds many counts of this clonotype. The CDR3 DNA is TGTGCCAGCAGTTTAGCCCTCCCCGCCCCCGGTACGCAGTATTTT. It codes for CASSLALPAPGTQYF. The chain carries TRBV12-3 or TRBV12-4 and TRBJ2-3, with D unclear. The ends were cut back, 0 bases at V and 8 bases at J, with 15 bases in the middle. The CDR3 is 15 amino acids.

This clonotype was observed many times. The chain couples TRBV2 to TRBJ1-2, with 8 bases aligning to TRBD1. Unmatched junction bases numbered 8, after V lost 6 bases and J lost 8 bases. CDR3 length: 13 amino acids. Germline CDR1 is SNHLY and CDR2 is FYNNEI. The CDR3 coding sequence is TGTGCCAGCAGACAGACAGGGGCCGAGGGCTACACCTTC. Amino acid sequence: CASRQTGAEGYTF.

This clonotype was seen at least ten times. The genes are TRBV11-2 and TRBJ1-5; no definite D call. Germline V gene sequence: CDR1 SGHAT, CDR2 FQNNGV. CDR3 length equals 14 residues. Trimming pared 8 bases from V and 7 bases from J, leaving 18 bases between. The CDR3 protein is CASANMGAGQPQHF. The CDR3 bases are TGTGCCAGCGCTAACATGGGCGCGGGCCAGCCCCAGCATTTT. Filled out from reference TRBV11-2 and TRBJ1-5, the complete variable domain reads EAGVAQSPRYKIIEKRQSVAFWCNPISGHATLYWYQQILGQGPKLLIQFQNNGVVDDSQLPKDRFSAERLKGVDSTLKIQPAKLEDSAVYLCASANMGAGQPQHFGDGTRLSIL.

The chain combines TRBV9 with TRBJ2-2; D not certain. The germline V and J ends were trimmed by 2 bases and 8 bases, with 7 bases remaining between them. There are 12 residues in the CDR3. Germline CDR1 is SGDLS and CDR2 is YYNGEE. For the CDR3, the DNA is TGTGCCAGCAGCGTGGAAAGGGGGGAGCTGTTTTTT. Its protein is CASSVERGELFF.

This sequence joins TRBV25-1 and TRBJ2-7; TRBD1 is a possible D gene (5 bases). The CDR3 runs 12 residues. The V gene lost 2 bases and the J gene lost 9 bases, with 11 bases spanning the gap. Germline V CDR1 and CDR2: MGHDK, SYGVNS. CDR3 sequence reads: CASSEISQGQYF. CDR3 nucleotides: TGTGCCAGCAGTGAAATTTCCCAGGGGCAGTACTTC.

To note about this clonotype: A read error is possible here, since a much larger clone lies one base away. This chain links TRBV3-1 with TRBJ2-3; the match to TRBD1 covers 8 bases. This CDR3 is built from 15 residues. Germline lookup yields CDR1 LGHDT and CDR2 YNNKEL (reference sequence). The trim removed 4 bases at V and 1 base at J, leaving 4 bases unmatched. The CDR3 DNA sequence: TGTGCCAGCAGCCCGACAGGGGCTGGCACAGATACGCAGTATTTT. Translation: CASSPTGAGTDTQYF.

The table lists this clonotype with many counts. The DNA for the CDR3 is TGTGCCAGCAGCCTGACTTCTACCGGGAATGAGCAGTTCTTC. Protein: CASSLTSTGNEQFF. The chain recombines TRBV12-3 or TRBV12-4 with TRBJ2-1; D is unresolved. CDR3 size: 14 residues. Trimming pared 6 bases from V and 7 bases from J, leaving 16 bases between.

In nucleotides, the CDR3 is TGTGCCTCCCGACTCCGGGACAAGGCCTACGAGCAGTACTTC. The encoded protein is CASRLRDKAYEQYF. The chain employs TRBV24-1 and TRBJ2-7, with D possibly being TRBD1 (6 bases). Trimming stripped 12 bases from V and 2 bases from J, with 19 bases between. This CDR3 comprises 14 residues. The germline V gene has CDR1 KGHDR and CDR2 SFDVKD.